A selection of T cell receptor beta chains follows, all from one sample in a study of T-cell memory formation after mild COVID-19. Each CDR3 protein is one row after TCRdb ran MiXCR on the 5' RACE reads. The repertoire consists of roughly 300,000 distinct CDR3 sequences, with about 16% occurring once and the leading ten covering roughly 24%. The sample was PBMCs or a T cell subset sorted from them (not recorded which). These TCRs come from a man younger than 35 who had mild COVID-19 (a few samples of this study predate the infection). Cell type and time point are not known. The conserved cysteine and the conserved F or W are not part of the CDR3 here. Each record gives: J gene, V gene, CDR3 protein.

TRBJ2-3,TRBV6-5,ASSLGSSGLRAQY
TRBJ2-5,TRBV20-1,SARPLEAGAQETQY
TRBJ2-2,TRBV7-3,ASSGRDSGTGELF
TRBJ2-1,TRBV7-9,ASRGIGPISYNEQF
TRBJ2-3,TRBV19,ASSFSGGGSTDTQY
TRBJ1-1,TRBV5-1,ASSLSPGVGTEAF
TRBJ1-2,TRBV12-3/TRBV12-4,ASRSGLEGYGYT
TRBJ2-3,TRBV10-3,AISFDTDTQY
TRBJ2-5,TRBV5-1,ASSSGGRQETQY
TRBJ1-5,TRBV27,ASSLWYSRQPQH
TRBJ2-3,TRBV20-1,SARTLGLEDTQY
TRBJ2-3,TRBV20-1,SARDLDGPSTDTQY
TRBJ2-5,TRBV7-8,ASSLGGTTQETQY
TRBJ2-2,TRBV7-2,ASSFAGGITGELF
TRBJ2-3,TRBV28,ASRQSGGPGDTQY
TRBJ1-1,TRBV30,AWTGQGYTEAF
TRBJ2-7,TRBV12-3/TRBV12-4,ASRQTTEQY
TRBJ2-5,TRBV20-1,SARVTSGAGETQY
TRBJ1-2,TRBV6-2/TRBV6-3,ASSYGGRGWSYGYT
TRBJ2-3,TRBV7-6,ASSISGGHTDTQY
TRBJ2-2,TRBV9,ASSVGRNANTGELF
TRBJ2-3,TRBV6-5,ASSSSWDTQY
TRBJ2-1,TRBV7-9,ASSLLYNEQF
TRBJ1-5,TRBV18,ASSPGQGVRNQPQH
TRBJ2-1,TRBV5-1,ASSGRGGASNEQF
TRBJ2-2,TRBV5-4,ASSFPTGSTGELF
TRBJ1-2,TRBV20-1,SAPRGGPYGYT
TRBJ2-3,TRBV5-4,ASSLAGKRGGVGTQY
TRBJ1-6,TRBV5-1,ASGQGANSPLH
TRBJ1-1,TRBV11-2,ASSLVPRGQAF
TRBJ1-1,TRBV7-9,ASSLAGQEAF
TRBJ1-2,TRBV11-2,ASSSEMGSYT
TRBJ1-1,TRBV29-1,SVAPGWGMQNTEAF
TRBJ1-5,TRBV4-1,ASSQGWGMGNQPQH
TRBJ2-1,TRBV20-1,SAYTSGSYNEQF
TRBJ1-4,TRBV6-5,ASSPSGTLGEKLF
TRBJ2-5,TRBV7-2,ASSRQTGIEETQY
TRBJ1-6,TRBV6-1,ASSESGYHSPLH
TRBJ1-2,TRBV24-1,ATRAGTGIDYGYT
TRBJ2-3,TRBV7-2,ASSFSGLAGGRADTQY
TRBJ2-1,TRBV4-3,ASNLGIRGQGVDEQF
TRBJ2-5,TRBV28,ASRSSSGRLGTQY
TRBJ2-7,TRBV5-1,ASSTDGYEQY
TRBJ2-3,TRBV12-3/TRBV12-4,ASTYSGKSVGTDTQY
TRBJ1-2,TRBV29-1,SVEELTPGYT
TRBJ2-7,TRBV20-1,SAHTGTEPYEQY
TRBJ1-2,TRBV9,ASSPGQGPYGYT
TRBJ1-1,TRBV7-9,ASSPLNTEAF
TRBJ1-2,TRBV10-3,AIRVGGSGYT
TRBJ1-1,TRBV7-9,ASSSSDRDAEAF
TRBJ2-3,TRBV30,AHGTGADTQY
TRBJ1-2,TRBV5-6,ASSVRDSPYGYT
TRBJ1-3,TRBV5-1,ASSRDRGLGNTIY
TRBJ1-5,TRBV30,AWTLGTGPRQPQH
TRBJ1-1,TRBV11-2,ASSLDRVGEAF
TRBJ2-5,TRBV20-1,SAREGGNRGETKY
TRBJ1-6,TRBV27,ASTAGGPNSPLH
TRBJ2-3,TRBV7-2,ASSRPQRGESTDTQY
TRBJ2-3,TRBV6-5,ACGVATDTQY